The 8 T cell receptor beta chains presented below share a single source sample, sequenced in a study of blood T cells in healthy people across ages (dated by TCRdb to 2013 to 2016). Library creation used 5' RACE. The listed sequencing device is Illumina HiSeq 2500. The second PCR ran for roughly 7 to 12 cycles and used a J-beta primer mix along with a sample-barcoded 5' primer. The public reads were quality trimmed at Q25 with fastp and then assembled into clones with MiXCR by TCRdb, keeping productive beta chains. When rows share a CDR3 protein, they turn into one entry using the most common DNA and genes. The sample data list around 780,000 distinct CDR3 sequences, and approximately 24% of these were observed just once. The ten top clones hold under 3% of the sample. The same data also went into a second study, on T cells of mothers and their children.

The specimen sequenced was blood. The receptors stem from a boy aged 5-17 years in good health.

There are a few counts of this clonotype. An end of the junction does not agree with germline; a read error may underlie this. J is TRBJ2-5 and V is TRBV28; D might be TRBD1 or TRBD2, each matching 5 bases. This CDR3 spans 13 amino acids. Germline lookup yields CDR1 MDHEN and CDR2 SYDVKM. Here the CDR3 reads CAGSGRGEETQYF. Here the CDR3 DNA reads TGTGCCGGCAGTGGGAGAGGGGAAGAGACCCAGTACTTC.

V usage is TRBV7-3 and J usage is TRBJ2-5, with 8 bases that match TRBD2. V lost 5 bases to trimming and J lost 2 bases; unmatched junction nucleotides: 10. The length of the CDR3 is 16 residues. Germline-derived CDR1 and CDR2 are SGHTA and FQGTGA. The CDR3 loop reads CASSDIRAGVQETQYF. CDR3 nucleotide sequence: TGTGCCAGCAGCGACATTCGAGCGGGGGTTCAAGAGACCCAGTACTTC.

There are a few counts of this clonotype. This chain joins TRBV5-6 and TRBJ2-4; TRBD1 is a possible D gene (5 bases). The V end lost 7 bases, the J end lost 6 bases, and 14 bases lay between the germline ends. The CDR3 has 13 residues. Germline-derived CDR1 and CDR2 are SGHDT and YYEEEE. The CDR3 sequence: CASSPGNRNIQYF. CDR3 sequence (DNA): TGTGCCAGCTCCCCAGGGAATCGAAACATTCAGTACTTC.

The chain uses TRBV12-3 or TRBV12-4 and TRBJ2-3; D unresolved. This CDR3 spans 10 amino acids. The V and J ends lost 6 bases and 7 bases respectively, with 5 bases between them. The CDR3 is CASSSHTQYF. For the CDR3, the DNA is TGTGCCAGCAGCTCCCATACGCAGTATTTT.

Regarding this clonotype: This may stem from a read error, because a much larger clone lies one nucleotide away. The rearrangement joins TRBV3-1 to TRBJ2-1; 10 bases map to TRBD1. Germline V gene data show CDR1 as LGHDT and CDR2 as YNNKEL (reference sequence). The CDR3 runs to 16 residues. CDR3 in amino acids: CAGSQGQGVSYNEQFF. In DNA form, the CDR3 reads TGTGCCGGCAGCCAAGGACAGGGGGTTTCGTACAATGAGCAGTTCTTC.

This clonotype has just a few counts. The V and J genes are TRBV12-3 or TRBV12-4 and TRBJ2-7, with 11 bases lining up with TRBD2. This CDR3 is built from 12 residues. With V trimmed by 3 bases and J by 8 bases, 0 bases remained unmatched. For the CDR3, the DNA is TGTGCCAGCAGTTTGACTAGCGGGAAGCAGTACTTC. Protein product: CASSLTSGKQYF.

A remark on this clonotype: An end of the junction differs from the germline gene, which may be a read error. This chain joins TRBV10-3 and TRBJ2-5; TRBD1 or TRBD2 may be the D gene (5 bases each). This CDR3 has 13 residues. Looked up from germline, CDR1 is ENHRY and CDR2 is SYGVKD. The CDR3 nucleotides read TGTGCCATCACGAGGGACGCCCAAGAGACCCAGTACTTT. Translation: CAITRDAQETQYF.

The gene calls are TRBV14 and TRBJ2-2, with 7 bases identical to TRBD2. The V segment lost 0 bases and the J segment 7 bases; nucleotides outside the gene matches: 8. Germline assignment: CDR1 SGHDN and CDR2 FVKESK. The CDR3 spans 16 residues. CDR3 sequence reads: CASSQETLAFGGELFF. CDR3 nucleotide sequence: TGTGCCAGCAGCCAAGAAACACTAGCGTTCGGCGGGGAGCTGTTTTTT.